This T cell receptor (beta chain) was retrieved from a study of T-cell memory formation after mild COVID-19. This clonotype was seen a handful of times. Germline-derived CDR1 and CDR2 are GTSNPN and SVGIG (reference sequence). V shed 3 bases and J 6 bases; nucleotides not matched to a gene: 4. The CDR3 runs to 13 residues. TCRdb redid the calling of the 5' RACE reads with MiXCR, one entry per CDR3 protein. The sample has 550,000 to 700,000 distinct CDR3 sequences; over 15% are singletons. J is TRBJ2-2 and V is TRBV30; 7 positions agree with TRBD1. The sequenced sample was PBMCs or a T cell subset sorted from them (not recorded which). This sequence originates from an adult woman who had mild COVID-19 (a few samples of this study predate the infection). Cell type and time point are not known. The chain's CDR3 is CAWRHRGPGELFF. Written as DNA, the CDR3 is TGTGCCTGGAGACACAGGGGCCCCGGGGAGCTGTTTTTT.